This T cell receptor beta chain was recovered during a study of T cell responses to AZD1222 COVID-19 vaccine. Study-level findings and limits: Unmutated variant regions are reportedly targeted by nearly half of spike-specific TCRs.

The CDR3 loop spans 14 amino acids. The germline V gene has CDR1 LNHDA and CDR2 SQIVND (reference sequence). V trimming: 6 bases; J trimming: 5 bases; junction bases outside the gene matches: 7. The assay was immunoSEQ multiplex PCR, and TCRdb's table has in-frame clones only and misses some. The top ten hold roughly 2% of the sample, which has around 150,000 clones, approximately 90% seen once. A note on this clone: The antigen remains unidentified.

This TCR was recovered from an adult in good health. Sequencing was performed on peripheral blood, taken on day 0 of AZD1222 vaccination. The chain is built from TRBV19 and TRBJ2-1; 7 positions match TRBD2. CDR3: CASRWAGVNNEQFF. CDR3 in DNA: TGTGCCAGTAGATGGGCGGGAGTGAACAATGAGCAGTTCTTC. Supplemented by reference TRBV19 and TRBJ2-1, the full variable domain reads DGGITQSPKYLFRKEGQNVTLSCEQNLNHDAMYWYRQDPGQGLRLIYYSQIVNDFQKGDIAEGYSVSREKKESFPLTVTSAQKNPTAFYLCASRWAGVNNEQFFGPGTRLTVL.